This T cell receptor (beta chain) was recorded in a study of shared clonotypes between healthy human individuals. Study-level findings and limits: Clonotype sharing among donors was expected to depend on sequencing depth.

As for this clone: Its cognate antigen is unknown.

Trimming left V 2 bases short and J 4 bases short, with 9 bases between. There are 14 residues in the CDR3. Germline V lookup: CDR1 SGHRS, CDR2 YFSETQ. This table comes from immunoSEQ multiplex PCR, and its TCRdb copy is limited to in-frame clones, with some not included. The sample contains about 2.1 million clones, roughly 93% of which appear only once. Naive CD8 isolation took CD45RO-negative cells positively selected for CCR7 and excluded terminally differentiated effector memory CD45RA+ cells. Donors comprised only Caucasian adults living in Nashville, Tennessee. V gene TRBV5-1 combines with J gene TRBJ2-2, with D perhaps TRBD2 (5 bases). Sequencing used naive CD8+ T cells from PBMCs. This TCR came from a man aged 18 to 30 in good health. Some clones in this sample may be carry-over from other donors' samples. CDR3 in DNA: TGCGCCAGCAGCTTTAGTAGCGCCACCGGGGAGCTGTTTTTT. It yields the protein CASSFSSATGELFF.